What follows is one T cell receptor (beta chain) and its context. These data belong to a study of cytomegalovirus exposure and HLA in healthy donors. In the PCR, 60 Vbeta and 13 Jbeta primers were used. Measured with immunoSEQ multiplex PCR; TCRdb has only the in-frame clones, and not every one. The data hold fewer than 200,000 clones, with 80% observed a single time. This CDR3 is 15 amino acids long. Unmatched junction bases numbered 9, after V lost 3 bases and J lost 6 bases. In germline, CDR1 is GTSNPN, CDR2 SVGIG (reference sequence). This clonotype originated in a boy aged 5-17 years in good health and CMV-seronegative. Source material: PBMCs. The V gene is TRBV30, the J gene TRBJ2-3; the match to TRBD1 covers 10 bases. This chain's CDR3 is CAWSPGTGAGDTQYF. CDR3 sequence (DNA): TGTGCCTGGAGCCCCGGGACAGGGGCTGGCGATACGCAGTATTTT.